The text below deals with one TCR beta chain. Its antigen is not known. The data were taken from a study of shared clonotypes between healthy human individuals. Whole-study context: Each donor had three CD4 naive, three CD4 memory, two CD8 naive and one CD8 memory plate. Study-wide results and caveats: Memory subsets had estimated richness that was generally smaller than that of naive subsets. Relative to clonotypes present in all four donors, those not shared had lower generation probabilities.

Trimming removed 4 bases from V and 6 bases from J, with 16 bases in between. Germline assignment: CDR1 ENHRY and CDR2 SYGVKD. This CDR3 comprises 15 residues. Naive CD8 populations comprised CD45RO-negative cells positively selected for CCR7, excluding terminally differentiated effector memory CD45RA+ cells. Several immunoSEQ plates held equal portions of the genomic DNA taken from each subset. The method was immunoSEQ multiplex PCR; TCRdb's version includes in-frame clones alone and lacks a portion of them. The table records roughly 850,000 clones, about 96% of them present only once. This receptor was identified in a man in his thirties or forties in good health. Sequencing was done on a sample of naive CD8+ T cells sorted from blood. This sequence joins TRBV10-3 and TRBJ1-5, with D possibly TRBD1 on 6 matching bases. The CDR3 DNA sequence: TGTGCCATCAGTGCCGGACAGTTCGGGGTTCAGCCCCAGCATTTT. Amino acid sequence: CAISAGQFGVQPQHF.